This TCR beta chain was observed in a study of technical replicates of blood from several donors. Some clones are missing from TCRdb's copy, which holds only in-frame ones; the method was immunoSEQ multiplex PCR. The data show 75,000 to 100,000 clones, with approximately 95% seen just once and roughly 0.35% held by the top ten. The germline V gene encodes CDR1 SGHNT and CDR2 YYREEE (reference sequence). The CDR3 totals 15 residues. The trim removed 3 bases at V and 7 bases at J, leaving 8 bases unmatched. This sequence joins TRBV5-4 and TRBJ2-1; 9 bases line up with TRBD2. Sequences were obtained from T cells isolated from PBMCs. The receptor was isolated from a human donor in good health. The CDR3 DNA reads as TGTGCCAGCAGCTCCCCTAGCGGGAACACGAATGAGCAGTTCTTC. Translating it yields CASSSPSGNTNEQFF. Full variable domain (outside the CDR3, taken from reference TRBV5-4 and TRBJ2-1): ETGVTQSPTHLIKTRGQQVTLRCSSQSGHNTVSWYQQALGQGPQFIFQYYREEENGRGNFPPRFSGLQFPNYSSELNVNALELDDSALYLCASSSPSGNTNEQFFGPGTRLTVL.